These T cell receptor beta chains were read from a single sample in a study of tumor-infiltrating lymphocytes in primary liver carcinoma. In TCRdb, the multiplex PCR reads were re-called with MiXCR into one record per CDR3 protein. Counted here are approximately 79,000 distinct CDR3 sequences, 60% to 75% occurring once; the ten biggest clones make up 25% to 30%. Sequencing was performed on liver tumor tissue from sampling region 4. These receptors were collected from a man aged 35-49 years with primary liver carcinoma and hepatitis B virus infection. Both conserved end residues are trimmed from each CDR3.

>TRBJ2-4|TRBV2
ASSLWGDIQY
>TRBJ1-5|TRBV6-5
ASSPRESSGNQPQH
>TRBJ2-1|TRBV5-6
ASGLEGGSSYNEKF
>TRBJ1-3|TRBV10-3
ATRYEGLFGNTIY
>TRBJ2-1|TRBV7-3
ASSWGLAGVGEQF
>TRBJ2-2|TRBV7-9
VSSLEANTGELF
>TRBJ2-1|TRBV4-1
ASSQVGTSVYNEQF
>TRBJ2-7|TRBV11-2
VSSLSVGISYEQY
>TRBJ2-3|TRBV11-1
ASSKGLAVRTDAQY
>TRBJ2-5|TRBV11-2
ASRSQTSARQETQY
>TRBJ2-7|TRBV29-1
SPVGGSYEQY
>TRBJ2-3|TRBV6-5
AIRPGTGNYDTQN
>TRBJ2-3|TRBV5-4
GSSSPTSGSTATQY
>TRBJ2-3|TRBV11-2
DSRNPRGGRHTSTDTQY
>TRBJ2-6|TRBV11-2
ASSRRTGFESGTNVLT
>TRBJ2-1|TRBV4-1
ASSQVSNSSDEQF
>TRBJ1-3|TRBV11-2
ASAQGTENTVY
>TRBJ2-7|TRBV11-2
ASSLFGAKEQY
>TRBJ2-3|TRBV12-3/TRBV12-4
SSKKVLSTDTQY
>TRBJ1-1|TRBV7-8
ASSLGQGRTEAF
>TRBJ2-7|TRBV28
ASTRGMDHYEQY
>TRBJ2-1|TRBV6-6
VSGKREGYNEQF
>TRBJ1-2|TRBV29-1
SVSDRVLGYT
>TRBJ2-5|TRBV7-3
VSSPQRESSETQY
>TRBJ2-1|TRBV6-6
ASRLSVLNSYNEQF
>TRBJ2-7|TRBV12-3/TRBV12-4
ANSRMGGEQY
>TRBJ2-1|TRBV14
ASSPDPRGVQF
>TRBJ1-6|TRBV6-1
AIGFTGRRDSPLH
>TRBJ2-4|TRBV29-1
SVDVEDQVY
>TRBJ2-1|TRBV29-1
SATLAGESDEQF
>TRBJ2-4|TRBV24-1
ATSDSTGDKNIQY
>TRBJ2-7|TRBV19
ASSITGTASPIY
>TRBJ1-2|TRBV25-1
ANSDRDRAYGYT
>TRBJ2-2|TRBV4-1
TSSQDPLLGADTGELF
>TRBJ2-5|TRBV6-1
ARSEHPSNPQETQY
>TRBJ2-1|TRBV11-1
TSSRLPGGGYSEQF
>TRBJ1-5|TRBV6-6
ASSYPRTGNSNQPQQ
>TRBJ2-7|TRBV12-3/TRBV12-4
ASSLAGGPYEHY
>TRBJ2-7|TRBV29-1
GALVGRTAYEQY
>TRBJ2-1|TRBV30
VLSRGVNEQF
>TRBJ1-5|TRBV6-5
ASSTLEGSNQPQH
>TRBJ2-1|TRBV14
ANSQTRNEQF
>TRBJ2-1|TRBV29-1
SSLRGLAGGGQF
>TRBJ2-1|TRBV6-5
ASTRGGYDEQF